The T cell receptor beta chain under discussion was sequenced for a study of response to subunit inactivated influenza vaccine. TCRdb re-derived calls from the RT-PCR reads in MiXCR, one entry per CDR3 protein. The table has about 500,000 distinct CDR3 sequences, approximately 15% seen once. CDR1 and CDR2 (germline): SGHDT, YYEEEE. V lost 3 bases and J lost 4; bases outside the gene matches: 9. The CDR3 consists of 16 residues. This clonotype has only a few counts. The material sequenced was CD4+ T cells sorted from PBMCs, taken roughly 24 months after vaccination. This clonotype was sampled from a man between 50 and 69 years old who received an inactivated influenza vaccine. This chain uses TRBV5-6 with TRBJ1-5; 8 bases align to TRBD1. The CDR3 DNA is TGTGCCAGCAGCTCAGGGTGGGACAGGAGTAATCAGCCCCAGCATTTT. Translating it yields CASSSGWDRSNQPQHF.